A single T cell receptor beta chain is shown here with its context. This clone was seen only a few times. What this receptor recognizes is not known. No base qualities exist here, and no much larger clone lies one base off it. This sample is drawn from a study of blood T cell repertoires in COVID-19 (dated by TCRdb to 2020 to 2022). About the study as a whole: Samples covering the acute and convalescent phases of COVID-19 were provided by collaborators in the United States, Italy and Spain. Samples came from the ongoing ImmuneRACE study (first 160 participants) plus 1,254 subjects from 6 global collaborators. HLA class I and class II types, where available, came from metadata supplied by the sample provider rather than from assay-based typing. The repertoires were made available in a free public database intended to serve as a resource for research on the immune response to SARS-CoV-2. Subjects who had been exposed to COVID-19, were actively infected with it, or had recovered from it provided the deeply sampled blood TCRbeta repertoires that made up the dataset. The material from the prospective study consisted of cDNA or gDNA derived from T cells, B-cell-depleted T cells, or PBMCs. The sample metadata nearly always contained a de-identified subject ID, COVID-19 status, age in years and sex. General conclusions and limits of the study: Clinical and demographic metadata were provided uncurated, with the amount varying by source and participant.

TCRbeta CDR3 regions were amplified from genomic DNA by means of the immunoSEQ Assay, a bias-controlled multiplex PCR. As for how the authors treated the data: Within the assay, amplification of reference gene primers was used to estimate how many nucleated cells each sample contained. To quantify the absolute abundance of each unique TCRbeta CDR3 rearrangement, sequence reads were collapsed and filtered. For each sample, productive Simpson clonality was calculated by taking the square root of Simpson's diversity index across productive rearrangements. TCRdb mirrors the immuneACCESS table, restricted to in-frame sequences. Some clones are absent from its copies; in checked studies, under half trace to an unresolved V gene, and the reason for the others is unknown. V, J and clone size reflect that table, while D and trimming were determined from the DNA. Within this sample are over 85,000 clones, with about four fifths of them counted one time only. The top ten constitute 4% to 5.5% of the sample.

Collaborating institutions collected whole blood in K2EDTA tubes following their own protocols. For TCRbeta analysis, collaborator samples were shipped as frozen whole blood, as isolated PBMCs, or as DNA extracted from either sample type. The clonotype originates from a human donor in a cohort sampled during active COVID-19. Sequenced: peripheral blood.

The nucleotide sequence reads as follows: TGTGCCAGCAAGACAGGGGGTGCTAACTATGGCTACACCTTC. The translation is CASKTGGANYGYTF. The V and J genes are TRBV5-4 and TRBJ1-2, with 9 middle bases fitting TRBD1. Ends trimmed: V by 6 bases, J by 0 bases; bases unmatched to a gene: 3. The CDR3 holds 14 amino acids from the cysteine to the phenylalanine. The read is trimmed to its CDR3 DNA, 42 bases read in frame from base 1. CDR1 and CDR2 (SGHNT, YYREEE) derive from the germline V gene (reference sequence).